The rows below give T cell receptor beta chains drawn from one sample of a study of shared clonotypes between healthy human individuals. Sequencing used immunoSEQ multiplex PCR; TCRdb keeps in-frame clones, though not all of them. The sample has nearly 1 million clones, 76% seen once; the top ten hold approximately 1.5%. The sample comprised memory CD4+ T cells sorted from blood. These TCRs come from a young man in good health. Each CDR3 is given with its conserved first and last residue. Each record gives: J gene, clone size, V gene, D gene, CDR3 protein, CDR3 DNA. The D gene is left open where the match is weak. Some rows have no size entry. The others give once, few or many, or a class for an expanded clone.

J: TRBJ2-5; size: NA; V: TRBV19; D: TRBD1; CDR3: CASSPRQGSVKTQYF; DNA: TGTGCCAGTAGTCCAAGACAGGGTTCTGTAAAGACCCAGTACTTC
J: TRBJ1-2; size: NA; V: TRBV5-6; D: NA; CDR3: CASSLVGLTELLYGYTF; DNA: TGTGCCAGCAGCTTGGTGGGCCTGACCGAGCTCCTCTATGGCTACACCTTC
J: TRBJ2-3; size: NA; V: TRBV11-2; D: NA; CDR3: CASSLDRGGRLDTQYF; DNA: TGTGCCAGCAGCTTAGATCGGGGCGGGCGACTGGATACGCAGTATTTT
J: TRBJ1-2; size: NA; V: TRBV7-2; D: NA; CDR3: CASSTRLSYYGYTF; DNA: TGTGCCAGCAGCACAAGGTTATCTTACTATGGCTACACCTTC
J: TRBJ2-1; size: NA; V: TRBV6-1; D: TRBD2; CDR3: CASSAAGGRHNEQFF; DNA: TGTGCCAGCAGTGCCGCGGGGGGTCGCCACAATGAGCAGTTCTTC
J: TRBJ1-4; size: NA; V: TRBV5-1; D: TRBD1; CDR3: CASSLGQGTEKLFF; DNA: TGCGCCAGCAGCTTGGGACAGGGGACTGAAAAACTGTTTTTT
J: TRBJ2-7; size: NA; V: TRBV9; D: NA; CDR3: CASSVGISKGYEQYF; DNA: TGTGCCAGCAGCGTAGGGATCTCGAAAGGCTACGAGCAGTACTTC
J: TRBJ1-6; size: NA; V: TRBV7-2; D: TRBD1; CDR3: CASSWGQGGPSPLHF; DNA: TGTGCCAGCAGCTGGGGACAGGGCGGCCCTTCACCCCTCCACTTT
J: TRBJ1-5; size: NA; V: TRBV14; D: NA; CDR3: CASSQVEGSPQHF; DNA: TGTGCCAGCAGCCAAGTAGAAGGAAGCCCCCAGCATTTT
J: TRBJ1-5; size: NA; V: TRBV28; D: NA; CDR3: CASSLGQLNQPQHF; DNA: TGTGCCAGCAGTTTGGGGCAGCTCAATCAGCCCCAGCATTTT
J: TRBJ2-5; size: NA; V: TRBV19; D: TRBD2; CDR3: CASSPRLAGSQETQYF; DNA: TGTGCCAGTAGTCCAAGACTAGCGGGCTCACAAGAGACCCAGTACTTC
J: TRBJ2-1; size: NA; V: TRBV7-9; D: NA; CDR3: CASSLGASFRNEQFF; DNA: TGTGCCAGCAGCTTAGGGGCTAGCTTTCGCAATGAGCAGTTCTTC
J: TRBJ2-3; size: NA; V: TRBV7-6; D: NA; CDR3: CASSLGVWDTQYF; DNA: TGTGCCAGCAGCTTAGGGGTGTGGGATACGCAGTATTTT
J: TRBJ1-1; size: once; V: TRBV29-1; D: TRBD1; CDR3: CSALTGLFTEAFF; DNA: TGCAGCGCATTGACAGGGCTTTTCACTGAAGCTTTCTTT
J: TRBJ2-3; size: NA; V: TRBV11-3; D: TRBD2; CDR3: CASSLGTSGDTDTQYF; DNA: TGTGCCAGCAGCTTAGGGACTAGCGGGGACACAGATACGCAGTATTTT
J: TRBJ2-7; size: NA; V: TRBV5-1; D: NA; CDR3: CASSPDGTISYEQYF; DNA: TGCGCCAGCAGCCCCGACGGCACAATCTCCTACGAGCAGTACTTC
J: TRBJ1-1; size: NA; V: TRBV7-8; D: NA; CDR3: CASSSVGGGQTEAFF; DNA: TGTGCCAGCAGCTCAGTAGGGGGGGGACAAACTGAAGCTTTCTTT
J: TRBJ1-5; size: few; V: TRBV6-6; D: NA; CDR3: CASSYHSYSNQPQHF; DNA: TGTGCCAGCAGTTACCACAGTTATAGCAATCAGCCCCAGCATTTT
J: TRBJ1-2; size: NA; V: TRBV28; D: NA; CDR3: CASSFRTIGYGYTF; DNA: TGTGCCAGCAGTTTTAGGACCATAGGCTATGGCTACACCTTC
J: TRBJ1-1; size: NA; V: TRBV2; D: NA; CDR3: CASLDGRVNTEAFF; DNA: TGTGCCAGCCTGGATGGCCGAGTGAACACTGAAGCTTTCTTT
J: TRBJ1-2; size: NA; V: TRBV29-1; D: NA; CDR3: CSYSDGNYGYTF; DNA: TGCAGCTACTCGGACGGAAACTATGGCTACACCTTC
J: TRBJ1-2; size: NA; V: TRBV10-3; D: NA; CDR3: CAISESEKGGYTF; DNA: TGTGCCATCAGTGAGTCGGAAAAAGGGGGCTACACCTTC
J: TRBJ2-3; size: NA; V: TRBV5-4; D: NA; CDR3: CASSLALGDTQYF; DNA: TGTGCCAGCAGCTTGGCCTTAGGAGATACGCAGTATTTT